This T cell receptor beta chain was captured in a study of identical twins. General study results and limits: Cord blood's abundant beta clonotypes had fewer insertions, unlike memory repertoires.

In its sample, this clonotype was seen a few times. Its antigen is as yet unknown. TCRdb independently ran MiXCR on the 5' RACE reads; one entry per CDR3 protein. This sample has hundreds of thousands of distinct CDR3 sequences, with around 20% found just once. Trimming stripped 0 bases from V and 3 bases from J, with 10 bases between. This CDR3 spans 15 amino acids. Germline V gene data show CDR1 as SGHRS and CDR2 as YFSETQ. The sample was also linked to a second study, of T cells expressing NK-cell markers.

This rearrangement joins TRBV5-1 to TRBJ2-1; D gene ambiguous. Sequencing was carried out using PBMCs. This sequence was found in a woman aged 18-29 years in good health. The CDR3 DNA reads TGCGCCAGCAGCTTGGAGTGGACCTACTACAATGAGCAGTTCTTC. The encoded protein is CASSLEWTYYNEQFF.